These 10 T cell receptor beta chains originate from one sample sequenced in a study of molecular identifiers for immune sequencing clone quantification. TCRdb reprocessed the PCR reads via MiXCR and lists one record per CDR3 protein. The sample has more than 450,000 distinct CDR3 sequences, about a fifth seen once; the top ten hold about 0.84%. Sequencing was carried out using naive CD8+ T cells from blood, with Jurkat cell RNA spiked in. The subset was: FACS-sorted CD8+CD4-CCR7+CD45RA+ naive T cells. Receptors were obtained from a human donor in good health. Some libraries in this study had Jurkat cell RNA spiked in.

At least ten counts were recorded for this clonotype. V and J are TRBV7-9 and TRBJ2-2, with D perhaps matching TRBD1 (6 bases). Germline lookup yields CDR1 SEHNR and CDR2 FQNEAQ (reference sequence). Trimming removed 5 bases from V and 0 bases from J, with 10 bases in between. This CDR3 has 15 amino acids. CDR3 coding DNA: TGTGCCAGCAGCCACGGACAGTCGAACACCGGGGAGCTGTTTTTT. Translating it yields CASSHGQSNTGELFF.

This clonotype was recorded only once. It is unclear where the CDR3 begins or ends on the DNA, so no DNA is shown, and the CDR3 is as TCRdb lists it. The V and J genes are TRBV7-9 and TRBJ1-2; the D call in the table, TRBD1, was not verified against the DNA. The CDR3 is 12 amino acids in total, end residues counted. Germline CDR1 reads SEHNR; CDR2 reads FQNEAQ (reference sequence). The CDR3 reads CARVGQFYGCTF.

The V gene is TRBV6-2 or TRBV6-3, the J gene TRBJ2-7, with D maybe TRBD2 (5 bases). This CDR3 is built from 13 residues. Trimming pared 6 bases from V and 1 base from J, leaving 10 bases between. Per germline, CDR1 MNHEY and CDR2 SVGEGT. CDR3 in amino acids: CASSPDWSYEQYF. Written as DNA, the CDR3 is TGTGCCAGCAGCCCGGACTGGTCCTACGAGCAGTACTTC.

The chain joins TRBV2 to TRBJ2-5; TRBD2 matches 13 bases. The V segment lost 8 bases and the J segment 2 bases; nucleotides outside the gene matches: 5. The length of the CDR3 is 15 residues. In germline, CDR1 is SNHLY, CDR2 FYNNEI. The CDR3, as DNA: TGTGCCAGCGAATTGGGACTAGCGGGGCAAGAGACCCAGTACTTC. This encodes CASELGLAGQETQYF.

This clonotype was detected a few times. This chain uses TRBV3-1 with TRBJ2-1; D tentatively fits TRBD1 or TRBD2 (6 bases each). CDR3 length: 15 amino acids. Trimming shortened V by 4 bases and J by 8 bases, and 18 bases separated the two germline ends. Looked up from germline, CDR1 is LGHDT and CDR2 is YNNKEL (reference sequence). CDR3 amino acids: CASSPPGAWMDEQFF. In nucleotides, the CDR3 is TGTGCCAGCAGCCCCCCGGGGGCGTGGATGGATGAGCAGTTCTTC.

This chain uses TRBV9 with TRBJ2-7, with 9 bases that match TRBD2. V was pared by 0 bases and J by 1 base, with 2 bases of the junction left unmatched. Germline V CDR1 and CDR2: SGDLS, YYNGEE. The CDR3 length is 15 residues. The CDR3 DNA is TGTGCCAGCAGCGTAGCTAGCGGGGCTTCCTACGAGCAGTACTTC. Protein product: CASSVASGASYEQYF.

Comment on this clonotype: A much larger clone lies a single base off, so this may be a read error. J is TRBJ2-3 and V is TRBV4-1; 8 nucleotides line up with TRBD1. The closer fit of TRBJ1-5 to the DNA end suggests the J call may be wrong. CDR1 and CDR2 (germline): MGHRA, YSYEKL. CDR3 size: 13 residues. The CDR3 region is CASSPPGQGWQHF. The CDR3 nucleotides read TGCGCCAGCAGCCCACCCGGACAGGGTTGGCAGCATTTT.

In its sample, this clonotype was seen a few times. The chain has TRBV5-4 and TRBJ2-3; 8 bases fit TRBD1. The trim removed 1 base at V and 2 bases at J, leaving 6 bases unmatched. The CDR3 has 16 amino acids. Germline lookup yields CDR1 SGHNT and CDR2 YYREEE (reference sequence). CDR3 protein: CASSLIGTGPTDTQYF. CDR3 in DNA: TGTGCCAGCAGCTTGATCGGGACAGGACCCACAGATACGCAGTATTTT.

This clonotype was observed many times. The chain uses TRBV7-9 and TRBJ2-3; no clear D. The CDR3 has 13 amino acids. Deletions cut 5 bases from V and 1 base from J, with 7 bases between. Germline V gene sequence: CDR1 SEHNR, CDR2 FQNEAQ (reference sequence). The CDR3 nucleotides are TGTGCCAGCAGCCCACCGGGCACAGATACGCAGTATTTT. This gives the protein CASSPPGTDTQYF. Complete variable domain (other parts from reference TRBV7-9 and TRBJ2-3): DTGVSQNPRHKITKRGQNVTFRCDPISEHNRLYWYRQTLGQGPEFLTYFQNEAQLEKSRLLSDRFSAERPKGSFSTLEIQRTEQGDSAMYLCASSPPGTDTQYFGPGTRLTVL.

Many counts were recorded for this clonotype. CDR3 protein: CASSLVSSGGHYEQYF. The CDR3 region has the DNA TGTGCCAGCAGCTTGGTTTCAAGCGGGGGACACTACGAGCAGTACTTC. The rearrangement links TRBV5-4 to TRBJ2-7; the match to TRBD2 covers 8 bases. The CDR3 is 16 amino acids. Per the germline V gene, CDR1 is SGHNT and CDR2 is YYREEE (reference sequence). V was pared by 0 bases and J by 3 bases, with 8 bases of the junction left unmatched.